This TCR beta chain was obtained from a study of T-cell reconstitution after alpha-beta-depleted transplantation in children. Study-wide results and caveats: From newly produced T cells came most of the T-cell counts and diversity one year after transplant. The origin of alpha-beta T cells about two months after transplant was reportedly several hundred expanded graft clones.

The CDR3 has 20 amino acids. CDR1 SGHRS and CDR2 YFSETQ come from the germline V gene. The ends were cut back, 4 bases at V and 6 bases at J, with 29 bases in the middle. Preparation of the TCRbeta library was carried out with unique molecular identifiers. TCRdb re-called the PCR reads with MiXCR, one entry per CDR3 protein. The sample has 130,000 to 150,000 distinct CDR3 sequences, 8% to 10% seen once; the top ten hold around a sixth. About this clonotype itself: No antigen is known for it.

The origin of this receptor is a female patient aged 2-9 years who had a stem cell transplant for congenital amegakaryocytic thrombocytopenia, so the T cells may come from the graft donor. The chain joins TRBV5-1 to TRBJ1-6, with D perhaps matching TRBD1 (5 bases). The starting material was PBMCs, mostly from graft donor cells, obtained 180 days after TCRalphabeta/CD19-depleted stem cell transplant. In DNA form, the CDR3 reads TGCGCCAGCAGCGCATACCCATGGGGCGAAGTTGTGGATAGTAATTCACCCCTCCACTTT. This translates into CASSAYPWGEVVDSNSPLHF.